The 13 T cell receptor beta chains reported below all come from one sample, sequenced in a study of blood T cells in healthy people across ages (dated by TCRdb to 2014 to 2015). The library was produced with 5' RACE. Reads for this sample came from an Illumina HiSeq 2500. The second PCR ran for roughly 7 to 12 cycles and used a J-beta primer mix along with a sample-barcoded 5' primer. TCRdb itself trimmed the public reads at Q25 with fastp, ran MiXCR and retained productive beta chains. For every CDR3 protein sequence, its rows merge into one entry that carries the most common genes and DNA. This sample gives 700,000 or so distinct CDR3 sequences in total; 20% to 25% of them show up just once. In total, the top ten clones hold around a fifth of the sample. The sequenced sample was blood. These receptors all come from a man between 65 and 85 years old in good health.

The V and J genes are TRBV5-1 and TRBJ2-7, with 7 bases that match TRBD1. CDR1 is SGHRS and CDR2 is YFSETQ in the germline V gene. The CDR3 is 14 residues long. The junction had 5 bases not matched to a gene; V was cut back by 5 bases and J by 0 bases. DNA of the CDR3: TGCGCCAGCAGATCGGGACAGACCTCCTACGAGCAGTACTTC. Residues: CASRSGQTSYEQYF.

The chain carries TRBV20-1 and TRBJ1-1; the D gene is possibly TRBD1 (6 bases). With 0 bases removed from V and 11 bases from J, the gap between germline ends came to 13 bases. Germline lookup yields CDR1 DFQATT and CDR2 SNEGSKA (reference sequence). The CDR3 contains 12 residues. CDR3 DNA sequence: TGCAGTGCTAGAGATCAAGGGGGGCAGGCTTTCTTT. This codes for CSARDQGGQAFF.

This clonotype came up a few times. The chain carries TRBV28 and TRBJ2-2; 9 positions agree with TRBD2. This CDR3 is 17 amino acids long. Per the germline V gene, CDR1 is MDHEN and CDR2 is SYDVKM. Trimming removed 2 bases from V and 4 bases from J; junction bases left unmatched: 8. The CDR3 bases are TGTGCCAGCAGTTTAGCACTGGCGGGGGGGAGCACCGGGGAGCTGTTTTTT. Protein sequence: CASSLALAGGSTGELFF.

This chain joins TRBV5-1 and TRBJ1-1; 7 bases match TRBD1. J lost 1 base, V lost 5 bases, and 11 bases had no gene match. CDR3 length: 16 amino acids. The germline gives CDR1 SGHRS, CDR2 YFSETQ. The CDR3 DNA reads as TGCGCCAGCAGTACCGGGACAGCTATTTCGAACACTGAAGCTTTCTTT. It translates to CASSTGTAISNTEAFF.

The rearrangement joins TRBV5-1 to TRBJ1-2; possibly TRBD1 for D (5 bases). The V end was cut by 0 bases, the J end by 7 bases, with 10 bases between. The CDR3 totals 13 residues. Germline-derived CDR1 and CDR2 are SGHRS and YFSETQ. The CDR3 bases are TGCGCCAGCAGCTTGGCCAGGGAGGCTGGCTACACCTTC. Translating it yields CASSLAREAGYTF.

This rearrangement joins TRBV28 to TRBJ2-1; TRBD1 matches 9 bases. V was clipped by 3 bases and J by 1 base; unmatched bases: 4. From germline, CDR1 is MDHEN and CDR2 SYDVKM. This CDR3 contains 16 residues. CDR3 nucleotide sequence: TGTGCCAGCAGTTTCGGGGACAGGGAGTCCTACAATGAGCAGTTCTTC. Residues: CASSFGDRESYNEQFF.

Ten or more counts support this clonotype. The rearrangement links TRBV7-2 to TRBJ2-7; the D is unclear. V was clipped by 3 bases and J by 4 bases, with 7 bases between them. The CDR3 length is 12 residues. Germline V CDR1 and CDR2: SGHTA, FQGNSA. CDR3 sequence reads: CASSFLGYEQYV. The CDR3 DNA sequence: TGTGCCAGCAGCTTTCTGGGATACGAGCAGTACGTC.

This clonotype appeared a few times. V is TRBV29-1 and J is TRBJ1-2; TRBD1 is a possible D gene (6 bases). The V end lost 6 bases, the J end lost 3 bases, and 14 bases lay between the germline ends. Germline V gene data show CDR1 as SQVTM and CDR2 as ANQGSEA. The CDR3 extends over 13 amino acids. The CDR3 here is CSVGAGFDYGYTF. As DNA, the CDR3 is TGCAGCGTGGGGGCGGGGTTCGACTATGGCTACACCTTC.

This clonotype was seen a few times. The chain recombines TRBV12-3 or TRBV12-4 with TRBJ1-5, with 11 bases aligning to TRBD1. V was pared by 6 bases and J by 3 bases, with 4 bases of the junction left unmatched. This CDR3 region has 15 residues. The CDR3 protein is CASRIGQGANQPQHF. CDR3 bases: TGTGCCAGCAGAATCGGACAGGGGGCCAATCAGCCCCAGCATTTT.

The V call is TRBV6-2 or TRBV6-3, the J call TRBJ2-5; 15 bases line up with TRBD2. The better agreement between TRBJ2-1 and the DNA end casts doubt on the J call. Per germline, CDR1 MNHEY and CDR2 SVGEGT. The CDR3 spans 17 residues. The CDR3 nucleotides read TGTGCCAGCAGTTACTTGGGACTAGCGGGAGGTTTTCGGGAGCAGTTCTTC. Protein sequence: CASSYLGLAGGFREQFF.

This clonotype was seen only a few times. The chain has TRBV7-3 and TRBJ2-1, with unresolved D. Per the germline V gene, CDR1 is SGHTA and CDR2 is FQGTGA. The CDR3 has 15 amino acids. The V and J ends lost 5 bases and 0 bases respectively, with 11 bases between them. CDR3 sequence (DNA): TGTGCCAGCAGCGGTCAGACCAGCTCCTACAATGAGCAGTTCTTC. This sequence encodes CASSGQTSSYNEQFF.

V is TRBV27 and J is TRBJ1-4; 8 nucleotides line up with TRBD1. V lost 5 bases, J lost 3 bases, and 8 bases stayed unmatched. Germline CDR1 is MNHEY and CDR2 is SMNVEV (reference sequence). The CDR3 covers 16 residues. The CDR3 DNA reads as TGTGCCAGCAGTGTTGGACAGGGTAGGGCTAATGAAAAACTGTTTTTT. This encodes CASSVGQGRANEKLFF. Drawing the rest from reference TRBV27 and TRBJ1-4, the complete variable domain is EAQVTQNPRYLITVTGKKLTVTCSQNMNHEYMSWYRQDPGLGLRQIYYSMNVEVTDKGDVPEGYKVSRKEKRNFPLILESPSPNQTSLYFCASSVGQGRANEKLFFGSGTQLSVL.

The chain uses TRBV20-1 and TRBJ1-4; unclear D gene. With 1 base removed from V and 3 bases from J, the gap between germline ends came to 12 bases. The CDR3 spans 15 residues. Germline lookup yields CDR1 DFQATT and CDR2 SNEGSKA (reference sequence). CDR3 residues: CSARVMGNANEKLFF. DNA of the CDR3: TGCAGTGCTAGAGTCATGGGGAACGCTAATGAAAAACTGTTTTTT.